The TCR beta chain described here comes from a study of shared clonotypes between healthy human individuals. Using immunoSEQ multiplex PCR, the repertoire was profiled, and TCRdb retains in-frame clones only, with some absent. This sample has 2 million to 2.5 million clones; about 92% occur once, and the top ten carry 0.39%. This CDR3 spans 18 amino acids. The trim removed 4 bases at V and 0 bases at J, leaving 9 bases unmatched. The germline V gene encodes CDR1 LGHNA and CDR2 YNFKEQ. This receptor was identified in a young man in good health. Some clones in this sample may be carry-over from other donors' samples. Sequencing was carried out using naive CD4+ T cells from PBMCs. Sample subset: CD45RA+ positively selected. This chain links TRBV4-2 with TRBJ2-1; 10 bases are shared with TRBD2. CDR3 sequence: CASSPNSLAGASYNEQFF. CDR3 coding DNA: TGTGCCAGCAGCCCGAACAGCCTAGCGGGAGCCTCCTACAATGAGCAGTTCTTC.